These 2 T cell receptor beta chains share one sample of origin, sequenced in a study of T cells in Graves' hyperthyroidism and ophthalmopathy. Amplification targeted TCR beta CDR3 regions from RNA transcripts. The TCR CDR3 first-round RT-PCR relied on the HTBI primer set. TCRdb used MiXCR to reprocess the multiplex PCR reads, holding one entry per CDR3 protein. The sample consists of about 500,000 distinct CDR3 sequences, around 43% of them appearing once. The specimen sequenced was peripheral blood or thyroid tissue (not recorded which). The receptor set was obtained from an adult woman with Graves' disease, either hyperthyroidism or ophthalmopathy (not recorded which).

The rearrangement joins TRBV6-1 to TRBJ1-2; no firm D call. Trimming pared 10 bases from V and 9 bases from J, leaving 21 bases between. The germline V gene encodes CDR1 MNHNS and CDR2 SASEGT. The CDR3 is made up of 13 amino acids. For the CDR3, the DNA is TGTGCCACCCGGGAAGGATCGGGGTTTCGCTACACCTTC. Translated, it gives CATREGSGFRYTF.

This rearrangement joins TRBV10-3 to TRBJ2-7; D might be TRBD1 (6 bases). This CDR3 is 16 amino acids long. Germline values: CDR1 ENHRY, CDR2 SYGVKD. V shed 6 bases and J shed 0 bases, with 18 bases lying between them. The CDR3 DNA is TGTGCCATCAGGGACCCGACAGGTGAAACCTCCTACGAGCAGTACTTC. This encodes CAIRDPTGETSYEQYF.